The 22 T cell receptor beta chains below all came from one sample that was sequenced in a study of cytomegalovirus exposure and HLA in healthy donors. PCR primers comprised 60 Vbeta and 13 Jbeta primers. Sequencing was performed with immunoSEQ multiplex PCR; in TCRdb, only in-frame clones are kept and a portion is missing. Of about 150,000 clones detected, 80% to 90% appear once; the ten largest clones hold 2% to 2.5%. Material for sequencing was PBMCs. The receptors derive from a woman under 30 in good health and CMV-seronegative.

In its sample, this clone was seen once. This rearrangement joins TRBV2 to TRBJ1-4; a weak D match, TRBD1 (5 bases). The germline gives CDR1 SNHLY, CDR2 FYNNEI. This CDR3 region has 14 residues. V gave up 3 bases and J gave up 8 bases, with 13 bases separating them. The CDR3 DNA reads TGTGCCAGCAGTGATGGGGCTCTTCGGGAAAAACTGTTTTTT. Its protein product is CASSDGALREKLFF. Full variable domain (rest looked up from reference TRBV2 and TRBJ1-4): EPEVTQTPSHQVTQMGQEVILRCVPISNHLYFYWYRQILGQKVEFLVSFYNNEISEKSEIFDDQFSVERPDGSNFTLKIRSTKLEDSAMYFCASSDGALREKLFFGSGTQLSVL.

The chain uses TRBV29-1 and TRBJ2-3; TRBD2 might be the D (6 bases). Germline V gives CDR1 SQVTM, CDR2 ANQGSEA. Trimming pared 3 bases from V and 6 bases from J, leaving 16 bases between. This CDR3 comprises 14 residues. The CDR3 nucleotides are TGCAGCGTTGATGTGCGGGGAAGCCCTGATACGCAGTATTTT. Protein sequence: CSVDVRGSPDTQYF.

The chain combines TRBV11-3 with TRBJ2-3; TRBD2 aligns across 8 bases. This CDR3 region has 17 residues. With 1 base clipped from V and 4 bases from J, the junction kept 10 bases outside the gene matches. Germline CDR1 SGHNT, CDR2 YENEEA. The CDR3 protein is CASSLGAGEGSSDTQYF. The CDR3 DNA follows: TGTGCCAGCAGCTTAGGAGCGGGGGAAGGGAGCTCAGATACGCAGTATTTT. The full variable domain, in which reference TRBV11-3 and TRBJ2-3 provide the parts outside the CDR3, is EAGVVQSPRYKIIEKKQPVAFWCNPISGHNTLYWYLQNLGQGPELLIRYENEEAVDDSQLPKDRFSAERLKGVDSTLKIQPAELGDSAVYLCASSLGAGEGSSDTQYFGPGTRLTVL.

In its sample, this clone was seen a few times. V is TRBV12-5 and J is TRBJ2-7; D may be TRBD2 (5 bases). V lost 3 bases and J lost 0, with 12 bases in between. The CDR3 loop spans 15 amino acids. CDR1 and CDR2 from the germline V gene are LGHNT and FRNRAP. DNA for the CDR3: TGTGCTAGTGGTTTCCGGCGGGTCAGCTCCTACGAGCAGTACTTC. It specifies CASGFRRVSSYEQYF.

The genes are TRBV5-1 and TRBJ2-1, with TRBD1 matching 10 bases. The J segment lost 6 bases and the V segment lost 3 bases, leaving 6 bases of the junction unmatched. Germline V gives CDR1 SGHRS, CDR2 YFSETQ. The CDR3 runs 15 residues. The chain's CDR3 is CASSSRDRGRNEQFF. As DNA, the CDR3 is TGCGCCAGCAGCTCCCGGGACAGGGGTCGCAATGAGCAGTTCTTC.

The rearrangement links TRBV2 to TRBJ1-2; TRBD1 matches 9 bases. Germline V gives CDR1 SNHLY, CDR2 FYNNEI. V trimming: 4 bases; J trimming: 4 bases; junction bases outside the gene matches: 7. CDR3 length: 15 amino acids. This CDR3 reads CASSADRGTGYGYTF. CDR3 nucleotide sequence: TGTGCCAGCAGTGCGGACAGGGGAACCGGCTATGGCTACACCTTC.

This rearrangement joins TRBV5-6 to TRBJ2-7, with 10 bases lining up with TRBD2. Germline CDR1 and CDR2: SGHDT and YYEEEE. CDR3 length: 14 residues. Unmatched junction bases numbered 3, after V lost 3 bases and J lost 3 bases. The chain's CDR3 is CASSWASGGYEQYF. The CDR3 nucleotides are TGTGCCAGCAGCTGGGCTAGCGGGGGCTACGAGCAGTACTTC. Supplemented by reference TRBV5-6 and TRBJ2-7, the full variable domain reads DAGVTQSPTHLIKTRGQQVTLRCSPKSGHDTVSWYQQALGQGPQFIFQYYEEEERQRGNFPDRFSGHQFPNYSSELNVNALLLGDSALYLCASSWASGGYEQYFGPGTRLTVT.

The chain couples TRBV11-2 to TRBJ2-4; possible D gene TRBD1, 6 bases. Trimming took 5 bases from V and 0 from J, leaving 17 bases between them. CDR3 length equals 17 residues. Looked up from germline, CDR1 is SGHAT and CDR2 is FQNNGV. For the CDR3, the DNA is TGTGCCAGCAGCAAAGGTGGGACATTATTAGCCAAAAACATTCAGTACTTC. Protein: CASSKGGTLLAKNIQYF.

CDR3: CASSSGTPNQPQHF. The CDR3 nucleotides are TGTGCCAGCAGTTCCGGGACACCAAATCAGCCCCAGCATTTT. The chain joins TRBV2 to TRBJ1-5; possible D gene TRBD1, 6 bases. V was cut by 5 bases and J by 4 bases, with 12 bases left in between. From germline, CDR1 is SNHLY and CDR2 FYNNEI. The CDR3 sequence is 14 residues long.

The rearrangement uses TRBV15 and TRBJ1-5; 8 nucleotides line up with TRBD1. Trimming took 3 bases from V and 12 from J; bases not matched to a gene: 7. CDR1 and CDR2 from the germline V gene are LNHNV and YYDKDF (reference sequence). This CDR3 spans 13 amino acids. The CDR3, as DNA: TGTGCCACCAGCAGTGACGCAGGGGGCCACCAGCATTTT. Residues: CATSSDAGGHQHF.

The CDR3, as DNA: TGTGCCAGTACCGCGGGACAGCAGCCCCAGCATTTT. Its translation: CASTAGQQPQHF. The chain uses TRBV19 and TRBJ1-5; TRBD1 aligns across 7 bases. CDR3 length: 12 residues. The germline gives CDR1 LNHDA, CDR2 SQIVND (reference sequence). Unmatched junction bases numbered 4, after V lost 7 bases and J lost 7 bases.

The V gene is TRBV4-1, the J gene TRBJ1-4; 7 nucleotides align to TRBD1. V lost 8 bases and J lost 7; bases outside the gene matches: 13. The CDR3 has 15 amino acids. Per germline, CDR1 MGHRA and CDR2 YSYEKL. The CDR3 nucleotides read TGCGCCAGCGGTGAAGGGCAGGGGGTTGGTGAAAAACTGTTTTTT. Translation gives CASGEGQGVGEKLFF.

The V gene is TRBV4-1, the J gene TRBJ2-1, with 9 positions matching TRBD2. V lost 1 base, J lost 7 bases, and 14 bases stayed unmatched. The CDR3 is 18 amino acids. Germline CDR1 is MGHRA and CDR2 is YSYEKL. DNA of the CDR3: TGCGCCAGCAGCCAAGGAAGCGCTGCGCGGGGGGGTAGGAATGAGCAGTTCTTC. It translates to CASSQGSAARGGRNEQFF.

V and J are TRBV18 and TRBJ2-5, with TRBD2 as a possible D gene (6 bases). CDR1 and CDR2 (germline): KGHSH, LQKENI. The CDR3 covers 14 residues. Trimming removed 3 bases from V and 3 bases from J, with 11 bases in between. For the CDR3, the DNA is TGTGCCAGCTCACCTGTTGGGACTGAAGAGACCCAGTACTTC. This codes for CASSPVGTEETQYF. The whole variable domain, remainder taken from reference TRBV18 and TRBJ2-5, is NAGVMQNPRHLVRRRGQEARLRCSPMKGHSHVYWYRQLPEEGLKFMVYLQKENIIDESGMPKERFSAEFPKEGPSILRIQQVVRGDSAAYFCASSPVGTEETQYFGPGTRLLVL.

CDR3 protein: CASSSGQGGADTQYF. The CDR3 DNA reads TGTGCCAGCAGCTCCGGACAGGGAGGGGCAGATACGCAGTATTTT. The chain combines TRBV7-9 with TRBJ2-3, with D perhaps TRBD1 (8 bases). The CDR3 contains 15 residues. Trimming removed 4 bases from V and 4 bases from J, with 15 bases in between. Germline loops: CDR1 SEHNR, CDR2 FQNEAQ (reference sequence).

A single count supports this clone. The chain links TRBV9 to TRBJ1-3; D call uncertain. With 0 bases removed from V and 4 bases from J, the gap between germline ends came to 5 bases. The V gene's germline CDR1 is SGDLS and CDR2 YYNGEE. The CDR3 sequence is 13 residues long. The chain's CDR3 is CASSVDGGNTIYF. DNA of the CDR3: TGTGCCAGCAGCGTAGACGGGGGAAACACCATATATTTT.

The chain is built from TRBV27 and TRBJ2-5; a possible D gene is TRBD2 (6 bases). The J call is in doubt because the DNA end fits TRBJ2-7 better. Germline V gene data show CDR1 as MNHEY and CDR2 as SMNVEV (reference sequence). The CDR3 contains 13 residues. CDR3 sequence: CASRQLGTFEQYF. CDR3 DNA: TGTGCCAGCCGCCAACTAGGGACTTTCGAGCAGTACTTC.

In DNA, the CDR3 is TGTGCCAGCTTTCGAGACGTTGGGACAGCCAATGAGCAGTTCTTC. It translates to CASFRDVGTANEQFF. The V gene is TRBV2, the J gene TRBJ2-1, with 7 bases that match TRBD1. Germline trimming cut 8 bases from V and 6 bases from J; bases unmatched to any gene: 13. CDR1 and CDR2 from the germline V gene are SNHLY and FYNNEI. The CDR3 totals 15 residues.

J is TRBJ1-2 and V is TRBV5-4, with D perhaps TRBD1 (5 bases). With 2 bases removed from V and 8 bases from J, the gap between germline ends came to 19 bases. The CDR3 runs 15 residues. Germline CDR1 reads SGHNT; CDR2 reads YYREEE (reference sequence). The CDR3, as DNA: TGTGCCAGCAGCTTTGGGACTGGAAGGGAGAGGGGCTACACCTTC. Protein product: CASSFGTGRERGYTF.

The chain has TRBV28 and TRBJ2-3; 9 bases match TRBD2. CDR1 and CDR2 from the germline V gene are MDHEN and SYDVKM. The CDR3 length is 16 residues. The junction had 15 bases not matched to a gene; V was cut back by 6 bases and J by 8 bases. The CDR3 DNA reads as TGTGCCAGCAGACTAAGCGGGGGGCCAGCAGGGGTTACGCAGTATTTT. Protein sequence: CASRLSGGPAGVTQYF.

The rearrangement links TRBV10-3 to TRBJ2-5; D not resolved. V lost 3 bases and J 0 bases, leaving 8 bases between the germline ends. The CDR3 contains 14 residues. Germline V gives CDR1 ENHRY, CDR2 SYGVKD. DNA of the CDR3: TGTGCCATCAGTGAAGCGAGTAACCAAGAGACCCAGTACTTC. Translated: CAISEASNQETQYF.

The chain is built from TRBV4-1 and TRBJ2-2; tentative D call: TRBD2 (5 bases). CDR1 and CDR2 from the germline V gene are MGHRA and YSYEKL. Trimming cost V 4 bases and J 7 bases, with 13 bases left between them. The length of the CDR3 is 14 residues. CDR3 in amino acids: CASSLAGRGGELFF. The DNA for the CDR3 is TGCGCCAGCAGCCTCGCGGGCCGGGGCGGGGAGCTGTTTTTT.